This record covers a single T cell receptor beta chain. The specificity of this receptor is unknown. No much larger clone is present one base from it, and per-base qualities are unavailable. TCRbeta CDR3 regions were amplified from genomic DNA using the immunoSEQ Assay, a bias-controlled multiplex PCR. Regarding the original processing steps: The number of nucleated cells in each sample was estimated from the amplification of reference gene primers within the assay. To quantify the absolute abundance of each unique TCRbeta CDR3 rearrangement, sequence reads were collapsed and filtered. For each sample, productive Simpson clonality was calculated as the square root of Simpson's diversity index across productive rearrangements. Sourced from immuneACCESS, this table was stored by TCRdb with only in-frame sequences that have V and J called. A share of the clones is absent; for the studies checked, an unresolved V gene accounts for under half, and the remainder has no known explanation. The D gene and trimming were derived from the DNA, and the V and J assignments and clone size from that table. This sample has around 170,000 clones in its table, and about four fifths of those were observed once. Together, the top ten hold about 12% of the sample.

The data were obtained in a study of blood T cell repertoires in COVID-19 (dated by TCRdb to the early 2020s). About the investigation overall: Collaborator samples came from the United States, Italy and Spain and covered acute and convalescent phases of COVID-19. The prospective study material was composed of cDNA or gDNA derived from T cells, B-cell-depleted T cells, or PBMCs. Deeply sampled blood TCRbeta repertoires from subjects exposed to, actively infected with, or recovered from COVID-19 were included in the dataset. The repertoires were made available in a free public database intended to serve as a resource for research on the immune response to SARS-CoV-2. The samples were drawn from two sources: the first 160 participants of the ongoing ImmuneRACE study, and fewer than 1,500 subjects contributed by 6 global collaborators. Nearly every sample came with metadata listing a de-identified subject ID, COVID-19 status, age in years and sex. Where available, HLA class I and class II types were taken from metadata supplied by the sample provider and were not determined by assay-based typing. The full study reports these points: The quantity of clinical and demographic metadata differed by source and by participant and was supplied without curation.

Per the germline V gene, SGHTA is the CDR1 and FQGNSA is the CDR2. The junction shows trimming of 2 bases on V and 0 bases on J, plus 11 bases between the germline ends. Taken from cysteine to phenylalanine, the CDR3 has 17 residues. This entry keeps only the CDR3 DNA: 51 bases, framed from base 1. Participants in the prospective study were enrolled through a virtual design, were aged about 18 to 90 years, and lived in roughly 26 United States geographic areas. Cohort assignment in the prospective study relied on participant-reported clinical history from a screening survey and a study questionnaire. ImmuneRACE Cohort 3 recovered participants were defined by two consecutive negative NP/OP PCR tests, healthcare professional clearance, or symptom resolution. In the prospective study, mobile phlebotomists collected whole blood, serum and a nasopharyngeal or oropharyngeal swab from each participant. Additional blood draws and questionnaires over an approximately two-month period could optionally be provided by prospective study participants. Before DNA extraction, prospective study blood samples were shipped either frozen or at room temperature.

The chain links TRBV7-2 with TRBJ2-6; the D gene cannot be resolved reliably. The source material was PBMCs or T cells enriched from blood (not recorded which). The receptor was derived from a man aged 50-59 years who had recovered from COVID-19. The DNA sequence follows: TGTGCCAGCAGCTTAAACGGGTTGGGCTCTGGGGCCAACGTCCTGACTTTC. Its protein is CASSLNGLGSGANVLTF.